This entry is about one TCR beta chain. The target antigen is unknown. This entry is derived from a study of human T cells and chemical hapten exposure. Study-level background: Patients having alopecia areata, totalis or universalis were mostly female.

The CDR3 extends over 15 amino acids. Trimming cost V 3 bases and J 5 bases, with 14 bases left between them. The germline CDR1 and CDR2 sequences are SGHRS and YFSETQ. Time point here: patch test 2, 6 weeks after DPC sensitization. Noted treatment: therapeutic diphenylcyclopropenone sensitization with weekly scalp DPC. TCRdb re-called the RACE reads through MiXCR, storing one row per CDR3 protein. The data contain tens of thousands of distinct CDR3 sequences, over 9.5% of them seen just once; the ten biggest clones take up around 5%. Findings of the study overall: Counts of TCRs expanded at PT1 correlated positively with patch test score. Alopecia affected the donors, so their immune response may differ from healthy people's.

The sample was whole blood, taken in connection with sensitization to the hapten diphenylcyclopropenone (DPC). The sequence came from a woman in her 50s with alopecia areata. Some clones in this sample may be carry-over from other donors' samples. The V gene is TRBV5-1, the J gene TRBJ1-4; unclear D gene. This CDR3 reads CASSSDGRGNEKLFF. The CDR3 DNA reads TGCGCCAGCAGCTCGGATGGACGGGGAAATGAAAAACTGTTTTTT.